This T cell receptor (beta chain) was recorded in a study of cytomegalovirus exposure and HLA in healthy donors. Study-wide findings and caveats: It emerged from a later analysis that several of the most significant clusters appeared to be linked to common viral pathogens. Sequence variants that were highly shared formed a cluster that was likely a sequencing artifact. Listed as cytomegalovirus-associated were 150 to 200 TCR beta chains.

The CDR3 has 13 residues. Per germline, CDR1 LNHDA and CDR2 SQIVND (reference sequence). V lost 2 bases and J lost 4, with 8 bases in between. For this clone: Its antigen is as yet unknown. At the DNA level, this CDR3 is encoded by other sequences in the same sample as well.

PCR was performed using 60 Vbeta and 13 Jbeta primers. This table comes from immunoSEQ multiplex PCR, and its TCRdb copy is limited to in-frame clones, with some not included. This sample has 100,000 to 150,000 clones, with 80% found just once. Sequencing was performed on PBMCs. This receptor was identified in a man between 35 and 55 years old in good health and CMV-seronegative. V gene TRBV19 combines with J gene TRBJ2-5; a possible D gene is TRBD1 (5 bases). The CDR3 sequence: CASSIQGGETQYF. The CDR3 DNA is TGTGCCAGTAGTATACAGGGTGGAGAGACCCAGTACTTC.